The TCR beta chain under discussion was sequenced for a study of identical twins. Regarding the study as a whole: Clonotypes of the beta chain that were abundant in cord blood carried fewer insertions (memory repertoires showed none).

A universal primer site was added by template switching, and unique molecular identifiers were carried by the cDNA. TCRdb re-derived calls from the 5' RACE reads in MiXCR, one entry per CDR3 protein. The sample holds approximately 1.8 million distinct CDR3 sequences, more than 30% seen once. The V segment lost 7 bases and the J segment 5 bases; nucleotides outside the gene matches: 8. Germline CDR1 reads SGHTA; CDR2 reads FQGNSA. CDR3 length equals 15 residues. On this clonotype: The antigen is not known.

Donors were all healthy Caucasians. The specimen was cord blood. The J gene is TRBJ2-1, the V gene TRBV7-2, with TRBD2 matching over 10 bases. This sequence originates from a newborn girl in good health. The CDR3 spells CASTNLAGVHNEQFF. The CDR3 DNA reads TGTGCCAGCACCAACCTAGCGGGAGTCCACAATGAGCAGTTCTTC.